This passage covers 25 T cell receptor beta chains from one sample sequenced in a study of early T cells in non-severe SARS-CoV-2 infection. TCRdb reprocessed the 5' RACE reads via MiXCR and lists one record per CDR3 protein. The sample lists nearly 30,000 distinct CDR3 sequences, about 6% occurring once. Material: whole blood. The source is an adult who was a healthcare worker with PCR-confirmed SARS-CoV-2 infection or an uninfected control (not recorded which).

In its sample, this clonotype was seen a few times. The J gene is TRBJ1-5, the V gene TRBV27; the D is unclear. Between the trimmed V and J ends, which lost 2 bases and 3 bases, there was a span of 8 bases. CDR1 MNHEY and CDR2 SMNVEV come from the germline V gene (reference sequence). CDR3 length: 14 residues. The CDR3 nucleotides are TGTGCCAGCAGTTTACCCGGCTACAATCAGCCCCAGCATTTT. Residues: CASSLPGYNQPQHF.

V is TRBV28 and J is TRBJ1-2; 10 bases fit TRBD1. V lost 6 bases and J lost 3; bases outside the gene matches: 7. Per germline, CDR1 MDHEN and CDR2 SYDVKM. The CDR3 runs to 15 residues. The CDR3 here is CASRKTGGDYYGYTF. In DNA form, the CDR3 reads TGTGCCAGCAGAAAGACAGGGGGCGATTACTATGGCTACACCTTC.

The CDR3 is CASSLSKWGEQYF. The CDR3 DNA reads TGTGCCAGCAGCTTATCGAAGTGGGGCGAGCAGTACTTC. The chain links TRBV7-2 to TRBJ2-7; D gene unclear. Germline V CDR1 and CDR2: SGHTA, FQGNSA. Between the trimmed V and J ends, which lost 2 bases and 6 bases, there was a span of 11 bases. The CDR3 has 13 residues.

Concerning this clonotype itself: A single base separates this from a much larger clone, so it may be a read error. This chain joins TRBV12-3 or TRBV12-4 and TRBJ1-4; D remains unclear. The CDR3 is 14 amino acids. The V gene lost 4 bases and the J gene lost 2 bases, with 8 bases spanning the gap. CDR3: CASSCQRTNEKLFF. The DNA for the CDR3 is TGTGCCAGCAGTTGTCAGAGGACTAATGAAAAACTGTTTTTT.

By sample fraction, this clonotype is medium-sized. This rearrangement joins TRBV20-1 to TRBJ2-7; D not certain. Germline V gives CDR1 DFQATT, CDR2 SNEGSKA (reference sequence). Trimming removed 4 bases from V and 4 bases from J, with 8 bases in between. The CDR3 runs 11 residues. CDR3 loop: CSAIQPYEQYF. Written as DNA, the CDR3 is TGCAGTGCTATTCAACCATACGAGCAGTACTTC.

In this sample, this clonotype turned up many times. In nucleotides, the CDR3 is TGTGCCAGCAGTTTCGACAGAGGAATGAACACTGAAGCTTTCTTT. Translating gives CASSFDRGMNTEAFF. The chain combines TRBV6-5 with TRBJ1-1; perhaps TRBD1 as D (5 bases). The V gene's germline CDR1 is MNHEY and CDR2 SVGAGI. This CDR3 region has 15 residues. Trimming pared 4 bases from V and 0 bases from J, leaving 12 bases between.

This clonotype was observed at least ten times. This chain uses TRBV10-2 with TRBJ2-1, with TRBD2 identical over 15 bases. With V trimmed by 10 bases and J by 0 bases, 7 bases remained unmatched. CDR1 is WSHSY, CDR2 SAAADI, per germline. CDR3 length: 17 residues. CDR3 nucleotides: TGCGCCATTACTGGACTAGCGGGGGGGAGCTCCTACAATGAGCAGTTCTTC. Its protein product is CAITGLAGGSSYNEQFF.

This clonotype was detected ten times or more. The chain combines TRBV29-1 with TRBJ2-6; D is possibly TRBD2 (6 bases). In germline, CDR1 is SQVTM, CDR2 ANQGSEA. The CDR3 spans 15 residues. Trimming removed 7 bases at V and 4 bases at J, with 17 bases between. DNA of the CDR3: TGCAGCGCCCTGCGGGGCGGGCCCGGGGCCAACGTCCTGACTTTC. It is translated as CSALRGGPGANVLTF. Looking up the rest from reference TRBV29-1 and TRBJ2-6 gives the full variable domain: SAVISQKPSRDICQRGTSLTIQCQVDSQVTMMFWYRQQPGQSLTLIATANQGSEATYESGFVIDKFPISRPNLTFSTLTVSNMSPEDSSIYLCSALRGGPGANVLTFGAGSRLTVL.

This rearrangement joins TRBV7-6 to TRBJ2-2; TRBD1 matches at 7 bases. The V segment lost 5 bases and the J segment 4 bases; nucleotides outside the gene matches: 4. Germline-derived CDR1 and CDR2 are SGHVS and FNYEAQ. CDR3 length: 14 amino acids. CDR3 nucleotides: TGTGCCAGCAGCAGCCGGGACAGCACCGGGGAGCTGTTTTTT. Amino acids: CASSSRDSTGELFF.

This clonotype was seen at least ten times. The CDR3 DNA follows: TGTGCCAGCTCACCATTCTCGACGGATCTCACCGGGGAGCTGTTTTTT. Protein product: CASSPFSTDLTGELFF. The chain combines TRBV18 with TRBJ2-2; D is uncertain. The CDR3 runs to 16 residues. V lost 2 bases and J 4 bases, leaving 14 bases between the germline ends. In germline, CDR1 is KGHSH, CDR2 LQKENI.

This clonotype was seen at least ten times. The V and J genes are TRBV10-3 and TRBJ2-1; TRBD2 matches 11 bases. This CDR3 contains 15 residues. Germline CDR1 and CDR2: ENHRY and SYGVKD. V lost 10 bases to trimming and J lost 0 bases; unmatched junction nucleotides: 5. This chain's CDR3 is CATTSGDSSYNEQFF. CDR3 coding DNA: TGTGCCACGACTAGCGGGGATAGCTCCTACAATGAGCAGTTCTTC.

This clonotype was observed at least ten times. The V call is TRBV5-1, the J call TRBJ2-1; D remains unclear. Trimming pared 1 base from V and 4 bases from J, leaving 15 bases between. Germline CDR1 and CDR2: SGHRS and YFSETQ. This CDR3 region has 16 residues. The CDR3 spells CASSLQPPDGYNEQFF. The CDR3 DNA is TGCGCCAGCAGCTTGCAACCTCCGGACGGATACAATGAGCAGTTCTTC.

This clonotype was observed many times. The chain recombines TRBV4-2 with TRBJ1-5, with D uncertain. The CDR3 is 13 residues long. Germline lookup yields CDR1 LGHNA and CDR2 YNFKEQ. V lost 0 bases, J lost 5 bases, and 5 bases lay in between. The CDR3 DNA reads TGTGCCAGCAGCCAAGAAATCTATCAGCCCCAGCATTTT. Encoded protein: CASSQEIYQPQHF.

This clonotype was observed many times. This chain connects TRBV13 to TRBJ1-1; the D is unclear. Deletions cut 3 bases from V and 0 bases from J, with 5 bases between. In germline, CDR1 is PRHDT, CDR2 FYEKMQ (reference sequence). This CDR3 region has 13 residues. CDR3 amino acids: CASSFSVNTEAFF. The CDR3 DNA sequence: TGTGCCAGCAGCTTCTCTGTGAACACTGAAGCTTTCTTT.

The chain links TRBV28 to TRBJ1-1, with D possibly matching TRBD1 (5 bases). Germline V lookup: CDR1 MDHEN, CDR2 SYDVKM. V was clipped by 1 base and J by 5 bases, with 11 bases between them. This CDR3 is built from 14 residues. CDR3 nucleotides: TGTGCCAGCAGTTTATTAGAGGGGTGGACTGAAGCTTTCTTT. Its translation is CASSLLEGWTEAFF.

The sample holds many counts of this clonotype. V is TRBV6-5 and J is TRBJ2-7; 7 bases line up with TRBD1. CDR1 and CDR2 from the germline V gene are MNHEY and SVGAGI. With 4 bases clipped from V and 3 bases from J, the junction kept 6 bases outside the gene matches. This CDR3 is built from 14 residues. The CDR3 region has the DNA TGTGCCAGCAGTTCCGGGACAGTATACTACGAGCAGTACTTC. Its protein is CASSSGTVYYEQYF.

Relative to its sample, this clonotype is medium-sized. CDR3 bases: TGTGCCAGCAGCCGCGATACGACAGGGTACTACGAGCAGTACTTC. Protein product: CASSRDTTGYYEQYF. V gene TRBV7-2 combines with J gene TRBJ2-7; 7 nucleotides match TRBD1. This CDR3 region has 15 residues. The V segment lost 5 bases and the J segment 3 bases; nucleotides outside the gene matches: 10. The germline CDR1 and CDR2 sequences are SGHTA and FQGNSA. The whole variable domain, remainder taken from reference TRBV7-2 and TRBJ2-7, is GAGVSQSPSNKVTEKGKDVELRCDPISGHTALYWYRQSLGQGLEFLIYFQGNSAPDKSGLPSDRFSAERTGGSVSTLTIQRTQQEDSAVYLCASSRDTTGYYEQYFGPGTRLTVT.

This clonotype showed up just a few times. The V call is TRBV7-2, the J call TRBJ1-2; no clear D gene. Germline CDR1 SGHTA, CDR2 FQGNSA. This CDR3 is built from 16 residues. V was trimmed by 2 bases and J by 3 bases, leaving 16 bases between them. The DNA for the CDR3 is TGTGCCAGCAGCTTAAATGGAGTCGGGGTGGACTATGGCTACACCTTC. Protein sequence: CASSLNGVGVDYGYTF.

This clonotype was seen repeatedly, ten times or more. For the CDR3, the DNA is TGTGCCAGCAGAGCGGACAGGGCCTATGGCTACACCTTC. Translation: CASRADRAYGYTF. This chain joins TRBV28 and TRBJ1-2, with 8 bases aligning to TRBD1. Trimming cost V 6 bases and J 4 bases; bases outside gene matches: 4. CDR1 is MDHEN, CDR2 SYDVKM, per germline. The CDR3 loop spans 13 amino acids.

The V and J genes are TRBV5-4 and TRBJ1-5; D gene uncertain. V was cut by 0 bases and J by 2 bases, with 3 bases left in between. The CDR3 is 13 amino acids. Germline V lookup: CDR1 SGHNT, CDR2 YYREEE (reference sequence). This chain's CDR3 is CASSLAGNQPQHF. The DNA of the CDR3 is TGTGCCAGCAGCTTGGCAGGCAATCAGCCCCAGCATTTT.

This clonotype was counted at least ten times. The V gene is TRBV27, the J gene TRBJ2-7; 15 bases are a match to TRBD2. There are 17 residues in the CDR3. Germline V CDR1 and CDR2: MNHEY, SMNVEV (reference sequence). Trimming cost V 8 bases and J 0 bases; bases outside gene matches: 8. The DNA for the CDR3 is TGTGCCAGCCAGGGACTAGCGGGGGGCTTCAGCTCCTACGAGCAGTACTTC. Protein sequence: CASQGLAGGFSSYEQYF.

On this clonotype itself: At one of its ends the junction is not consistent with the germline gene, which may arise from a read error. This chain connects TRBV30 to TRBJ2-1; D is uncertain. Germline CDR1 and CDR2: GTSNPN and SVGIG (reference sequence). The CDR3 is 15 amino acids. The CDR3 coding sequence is TGTGCCTGGAGTGATCCGATTAGGGCCTACAGTGAGCAGTTCTTC. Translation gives CAWSDPIRAYSEQFF.

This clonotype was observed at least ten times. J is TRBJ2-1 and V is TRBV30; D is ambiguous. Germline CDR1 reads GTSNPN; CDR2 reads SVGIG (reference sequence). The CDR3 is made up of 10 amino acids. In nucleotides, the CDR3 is TGTGCTTTCCTCGAGTTTGAGCAGTTCTTC. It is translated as CAFLEFEQFF.

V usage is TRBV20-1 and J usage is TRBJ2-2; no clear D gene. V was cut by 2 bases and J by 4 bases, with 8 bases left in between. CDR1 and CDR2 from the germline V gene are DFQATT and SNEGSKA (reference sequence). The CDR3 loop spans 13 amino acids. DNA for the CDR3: TGCAGTGCTAGAACGGGCCTCACCGGGGAGCTGTTTTTT. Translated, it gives CSARTGLTGELFF.

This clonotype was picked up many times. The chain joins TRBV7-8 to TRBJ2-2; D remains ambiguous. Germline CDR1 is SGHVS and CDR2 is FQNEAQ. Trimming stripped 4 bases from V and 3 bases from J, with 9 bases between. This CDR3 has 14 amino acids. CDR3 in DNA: TGTGCCAGCAGCTCCTTAGATTACACCGGGGAGCTGTTTTTT. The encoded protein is CASSSLDYTGELFF.